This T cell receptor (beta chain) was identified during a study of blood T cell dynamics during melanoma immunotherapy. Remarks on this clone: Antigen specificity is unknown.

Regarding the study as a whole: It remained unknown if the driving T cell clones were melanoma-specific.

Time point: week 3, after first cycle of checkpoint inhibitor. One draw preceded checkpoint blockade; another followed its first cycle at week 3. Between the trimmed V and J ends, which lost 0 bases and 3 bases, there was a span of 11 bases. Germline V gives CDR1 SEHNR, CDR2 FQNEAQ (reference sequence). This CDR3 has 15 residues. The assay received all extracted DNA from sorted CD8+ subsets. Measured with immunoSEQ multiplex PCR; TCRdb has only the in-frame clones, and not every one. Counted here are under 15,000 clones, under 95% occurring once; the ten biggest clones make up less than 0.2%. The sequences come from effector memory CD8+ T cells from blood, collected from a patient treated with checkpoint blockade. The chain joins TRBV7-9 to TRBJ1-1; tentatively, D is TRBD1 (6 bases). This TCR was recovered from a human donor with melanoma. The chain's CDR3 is CASSLALAGDTEAFF. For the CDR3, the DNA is TGTGCCAGCAGCTTAGCGTTGGCAGGGGACACTGAAGCTTTCTTT.